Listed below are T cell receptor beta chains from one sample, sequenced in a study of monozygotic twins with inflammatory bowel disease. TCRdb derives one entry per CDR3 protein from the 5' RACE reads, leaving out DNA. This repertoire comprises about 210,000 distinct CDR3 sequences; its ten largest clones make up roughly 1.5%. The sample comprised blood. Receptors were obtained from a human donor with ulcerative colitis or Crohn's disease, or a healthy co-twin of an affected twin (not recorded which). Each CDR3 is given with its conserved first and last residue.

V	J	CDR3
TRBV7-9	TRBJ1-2	CASSQQTTDGYTF
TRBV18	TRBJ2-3	CASSQQGVGTDTQYF
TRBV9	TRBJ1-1	CASSKGVGLMNTEAFF
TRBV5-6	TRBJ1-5	CASSLAGVSQPQHF
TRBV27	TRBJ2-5	CASSPRLAGETQYF
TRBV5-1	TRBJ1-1	CASSRDPMNTEAFF
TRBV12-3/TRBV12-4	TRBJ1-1	CASSQDRGMNTEAFF
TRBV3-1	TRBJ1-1	CASSHLRQVVGPGTEAFF
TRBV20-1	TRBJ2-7	CSATRTSATGEQYF
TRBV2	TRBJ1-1	CAIPNIEGTEAFF
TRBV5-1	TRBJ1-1	CASSLSGPPEAFF
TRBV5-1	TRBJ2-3	CASSWTQSWTDTQYF
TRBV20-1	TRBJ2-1	CSAKNKRGGSYNEQFF
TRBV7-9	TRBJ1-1	CASSFETGILANTEAFF
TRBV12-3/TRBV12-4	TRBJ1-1	CASTVRGSEAFF
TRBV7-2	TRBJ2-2	CASSFRRGRNTGELFF
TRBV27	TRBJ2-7	CASSSPGGVTGEQYF
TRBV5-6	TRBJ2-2	CASSLAVEGSTGELFF
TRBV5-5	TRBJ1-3	CASSKPDRDSGNTIYF
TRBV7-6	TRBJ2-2	CASSFAFDGYGELFF
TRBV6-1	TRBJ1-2	CASSETTNYGYTF
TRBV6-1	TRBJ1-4	CASSDGSTNEKLFF
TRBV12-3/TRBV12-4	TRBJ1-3	CAGRGQRGNTIYF